These 18 T cell receptor beta chains were sequenced from one sample in a study of T cells in localized non-small cell lung cancer. This table comes from immunoSEQ multiplex PCR, and its TCRdb copy is limited to in-frame clones, with some not included. This sample has approximately 140,000 clones, with roughly 90% found just once. The sample here was peripheral blood, taken before any cancer treatment. The origin of the receptors is a female donor older than 55 with stage I lung adenocarcinoma.

The chain joins TRBV27 to TRBJ1-4; D gene uncertain. This CDR3 is built from 12 residues. Trimming removed 6 bases at V and 5 bases at J, with 7 bases between. Per germline, CDR1 MNHEY and CDR2 SMNVEV (reference sequence). The chain's CDR3 is CASRAANEKLFF. The CDR3 DNA follows: TGTGCCAGCAGAGCCGCGAATGAAAAACTGTTTTTT. Based on the CDR3 plus reference TRBV27 and TRBJ1-4, the full variable domain is EAQVTQNPRYLITVTGKKLTVTCSQNMNHEYMSWYRQDPGLGLRQIYYSMNVEVTDKGDVPEGYKVSRKEKRNFPLILESPSPNQTSLYFCASRAANEKLFFGSGTQLSVL.

This clone has more than one count but fewer than ten. Here the CDR3 DNA reads TGTGCCAGCAGCTTGCGCTCGTTAGCTAACTATGGCTACACCTTC. The encoded protein is CASSLRSLANYGYTF. The chain links TRBV5-6 to TRBJ1-2, with D uncertain. The CDR3 totals 15 residues. Germline V CDR1 and CDR2: SGHDT, YYEEEE. V was cut by 1 base and J by 0 bases, with 10 bases left in between. Filled out from reference TRBV5-6 and TRBJ1-2, the complete variable domain reads DAGVTQSPTHLIKTRGQQVTLRCSPKSGHDTVSWYQQALGQGPQFIFQYYEEEERQRGNFPDRFSGHQFPNYSSELNVNALLLGDSALYLCASSLRSLANYGYTFGSGTRLTVV.

This clone was counted between two and nine times. This sequence joins TRBV30 and TRBJ2-3; 8 bases align to TRBD2. This CDR3 comprises 13 residues. Germline trimming cut 4 bases from V and 5 bases from J; bases unmatched to any gene: 5. CDR1 is GTSNPN and CDR2 is SVGIG in the germline V gene (reference sequence). The CDR3 DNA is TGTGCCTGGACTCAGCGGGAGCGAGATACGCAGTATTTT. Translated, it gives CAWTQRERDTQYF.

The chain employs TRBV5-6 and TRBJ2-7; a weak D match, TRBD1 (6 bases). CDR3 size: 15 residues. V lost 0 bases, J lost 0 bases, and 10 bases lay in between. Per the germline V gene, CDR1 is SGHDT and CDR2 is YYEEEE. CDR3 region: CASSLGLGGSYEQYF. In nucleotides, the CDR3 is TGTGCCAGCAGCTTGGGGTTAGGGGGCTCCTACGAGCAGTACTTC.

This clone has only one observation. The CDR3 coding sequence is TGTGCCAGCAGCTTAGCGCCGGGACTAGGAGACAATGAGCAGTTCTTC. Translation gives CASSLAPGLGDNEQFF. The chain is built from TRBV7-3 and TRBJ2-1; 8 bases are shared with TRBD2. CDR3 length equals 16 residues. The germline CDR1 and CDR2 sequences are SGHTA and FQGTGA. The junction had 8 bases not matched to a gene; V was cut back by 2 bases and J by 5 bases.

V gene TRBV27 combines with J gene TRBJ2-7, with D perhaps TRBD1 (5 bases). The CDR3 has 14 residues. Germline V gene sequence: CDR1 MNHEY, CDR2 SMNVEV (reference sequence). Trimming took off 3 bases at V and 5 bases at J, with 14 bases between the two ends. The CDR3 coding sequence is TGTGCCAGCAGTTTCGGCAGGGCCGTGGACGAGCAGTACTTC. This encodes CASSFGRAVDEQYF.

The chain joins TRBV9 to TRBJ1-5; D perhaps matches TRBD1 (6 bases). CDR3 size: 15 residues. Germline CDR1 is SGDLS and CDR2 is YYNGEE. Between the trimmed V and J ends, which lost 3 bases and 3 bases, there was a span of 13 bases. The CDR3 is CASSAGGGPNQPQHF. The DNA of the CDR3 is TGTGCCAGCAGCGCTGGAGGGGGACCCAATCAGCCCCAGCATTTT. Using reference TRBV9 and TRBJ1-5 for the parts outside the CDR3, the full variable domain is DSGVTQTPKHLITATGQRVTLRCSPRSGDLSVYWYQQSLDQGLQFLIQYYNGEERAKGNILERFSAQQFPDLHSELNLSSLELGDSALYFCASSAGGGPNQPQHFGDGTRLSIL.

In its sample, this clone was seen a few times. The rearrangement uses TRBV2 and TRBJ1-4, with D possibly being TRBD1 (6 bases). Germline loops: CDR1 SNHLY, CDR2 FYNNEI. The CDR3 covers 13 residues. Trimming left V 11 bases short and J 5 bases short, with 15 bases between. The CDR3 reads CAWAGEANEKLFF. DNA of the CDR3: TGTGCCTGGGCAGGGGAGGCGAATGAAAAACTGTTTTTT. Full variable domain (outside the CDR3, taken from reference TRBV2 and TRBJ1-4): EPEVTQTPSHQVTQMGQEVILRCVPISNHLYFYWYRQILGQKVEFLVSFYNNEISEKSEIFDDQFSVERPDGSNFTLKIRSTKLEDSAMYFCAWAGEANEKLFFGSGTQLSVL.

V usage is TRBV5-5 and J usage is TRBJ1-4; TRBD1 is a possible D gene (6 bases). Germline values: CDR1 SGHKS, CDR2 YYEKEE (reference sequence). Trimming took 0 bases from V and 8 from J, leaving 14 bases between them. This CDR3 has 15 residues. The CDR3 is CASSLGGGTLEKLFF. The CDR3, as DNA: TGTGCCAGCAGCTTGGGTGGGGGCACCTTGGAAAAACTGTTTTTT.

The J gene is TRBJ2-4, the V gene TRBV28; no reliable D call. V shed 2 bases and J shed 7 bases, with 9 bases lying between them. Germline loops: CDR1 MDHEN, CDR2 SYDVKM. The length of the CDR3 is 13 residues. CDR3 sequence: CASSLGLPNIQYF. The CDR3 DNA sequence: TGTGCCAGCAGTTTAGGGCTACCCAACATTCAGTACTTC.

The J gene is TRBJ2-5, the V gene TRBV27; the D is unclear. Germline V gives CDR1 MNHEY, CDR2 SMNVEV (reference sequence). The CDR3 runs to 14 residues. V was trimmed by 5 bases and J by 5 bases, leaving 15 bases between them. This CDR3 reads CASSHTPSKETQYF. The CDR3 DNA follows: TGTGCCAGCAGTCATACCCCCTCTAAGGAGACCCAGTACTTC.

This chain connects TRBV4-1 to TRBJ2-7; 9 bases match TRBD1. Looked up from germline, CDR1 is MGHRA and CDR2 is YSYEKL. Trimming took 0 bases from V and 0 from J; bases not matched to a gene: 21. This CDR3 is built from 22 residues. This chain's CDR3 is CASSQDLAGQGQGSGSSYEQYF. The CDR3 DNA is TGCGCCAGCAGCCAAGATCTTGCCGGACAGGGGCAGGGTTCGGGAAGCTCCTACGAGCAGTACTTC.

The chain carries TRBV30 and TRBJ1-1; 8 bases line up with TRBD1. The CDR3 covers 13 residues. The germline V gene has CDR1 GTSNPN and CDR2 SVGIG (reference sequence). Trimming at V came to 4 bases and at J to 0 bases, leaving 1 base not matched to a gene. The CDR3 sequence: CAWMDRVNTEAFF. In DNA, the CDR3 is TGTGCCTGGATGGACAGGGTGAACACTGAAGCTTTCTTT. Supplemented by reference TRBV30 and TRBJ1-1, the full variable domain reads SQTIHQWPATLVQPVGSPLSLECTVEGTSNPNLYWYRQAAGRGLQLLFYSVGIGQISSEVPQNLSASRPQDRQFILSSKKLLLSDSGFYLCAWMDRVNTEAFFGQGTRLTVV.

The V call is TRBV7-9, the J call TRBJ2-6; D might be TRBD1 (5 bases). Deletions cut 6 bases from V and 0 bases from J, with 9 bases between. Germline loops: CDR1 SEHNR, CDR2 FQNEAQ (reference sequence). The CDR3 is 15 amino acids. CDR3 sequence reads: CASSSRGSGANVLTF. In DNA form, the CDR3 reads TGTGCCAGCAGTTCAAGGGGCTCTGGGGCCAACGTCCTGACTTTC.

The gene calls are TRBV7-2 and TRBJ1-3; D gene uncertain. CDR1 and CDR2 (germline): SGHTA, FQGNSA. The CDR3 loop spans 12 amino acids. V lost 3 bases and J 2 bases, leaving 2 bases between the germline ends. The CDR3 loop reads CASSFPGNTIYF. As DNA, the CDR3 is TGTGCCAGCAGCTTCCCTGGAAACACCATATATTTT.

The chain links TRBV19 to TRBJ2-6; no definite D call. V dropped 6 bases and J dropped 0 bases, with 12 bases sitting between them. The CDR3 is made up of 16 amino acids. Looked up from germline, CDR1 is LNHDA and CDR2 is SQIVND (reference sequence). The CDR3, as DNA: TGTGCCAGTAGCGTTATAGAGCTCTCTGGGGCCAACGTCCTGACTTTC. Amino acids: CASSVIELSGANVLTF.

V is TRBV5-1 and J is TRBJ2-7, with 14 nucleotides matching TRBD2. There are 16 residues in the CDR3. V was pared by 2 bases and J by 1 base, with 2 bases of the junction left unmatched. Germline V lookup: CDR1 SGHRS, CDR2 YFSETQ. CDR3 in DNA: TGCGCCAGCAGCTTAGGGACTAGCGGGAGTTCCTACGAGCAGTACTTC. Translation: CASSLGTSGSSYEQYF.

V is TRBV7-9 and J is TRBJ1-3; D is unresolved. Germline V CDR1 and CDR2: SEHNR, FQNEAQ (reference sequence). CDR3 length: 15 residues. Trimming removed 1 base from V and 2 bases from J, with 9 bases in between. In DNA, the CDR3 is TGTGCCAGCAGCTTAGTCGGCAGCGCTGGAAACACCATATATTTT. Protein sequence: CASSLVGSAGNTIYF. Full variable domain (rest looked up from reference TRBV7-9 and TRBJ1-3): DTGVSQNPRHKITKRGQNVTFRCDPISEHNRLYWYRQTLGQGPEFLTYFQNEAQLEKSRLLSDRFSAERPKGSFSTLEIQRTEQGDSAMYLCASSLVGSAGNTIYFGEGSWLTVV.